Shown below are 5 T cell receptor beta chains from a single sample sequenced in a study of T cell responses to AZD1222 COVID-19 vaccine. Libraries were prepared by immunoSEQ multiplex PCR; TCRdb keeps only in-frame clonotypes and omits some of them. The sample contains around 140,000 clones, roughly nine tenths of which appear only once. The sequenced sample was peripheral blood, obtained on day 0 of AZD1222 vaccination. Receptors were obtained from an adult in good health.

The chain carries TRBV28 and TRBJ2-5; D gene ambiguous. Germline values: CDR1 MDHEN, CDR2 SYDVKM. The ends were cut back, 6 bases at V and 6 bases at J, with 8 bases in the middle. This CDR3 contains 11 residues. This CDR3 is CASSQLQTQYF. The CDR3 DNA is TGTGCCAGCAGCCAACTTCAGACCCAGTACTTC. Full variable domain (missing parts from reference TRBV28 and TRBJ2-5): DVKVTQSSRYLVKRTGEKVFLECVQDMDHENMFWYRQDPGLGLRLIYFSYDVKMKEKGDIPEGYSVSREKKERFSLILESASTNQTSMYLCASSQLQTQYFGPGTRLLVL.

The chain combines TRBV11-3 with TRBJ1-1, with 10 nucleotides matching TRBD1. The CDR3 length is 15 residues. Germline assignment: CDR1 SGHNT and CDR2 YENEEA. The J segment lost 1 base and the V segment lost 5 bases, leaving 4 bases of the junction unmatched. In DNA, the CDR3 is TGTGCCAGCAGCCCAAGACAGGGGGCGAACACTGAAGCTTTCTTT. This gives the protein CASSPRQGANTEAFF.

The rearrangement uses TRBV7-2 and TRBJ1-4; 8 nucleotides match TRBD1. After removal of 0 bases from V and 3 bases from J, the junction contained 9 bases not matched to a gene. From germline, CDR1 is SGHTA and CDR2 FQGNSA. The CDR3 consists of 18 residues. CDR3 nucleotide sequence: TGTGCCAGCAGCTTAGCCAGGGGGCGCGGAAACTCTAATGAAAAACTGTTTTTT. It is translated as CASSLARGRGNSNEKLFF.

This clone was counted a single time. The chain links TRBV5-8 to TRBJ2-7; TRBD1 might be the D (6 bases). The CDR3 spans 12 residues. Germline CDR1 reads SGHTS; CDR2 reads YDEGEE. Trimming shortened V by 1 base and J by 7 bases, and 9 bases separated the two germline ends. In DNA form, the CDR3 reads TGTGCCAGCAGCTTGACAGGGTGGGAGCAGTACTTC. This gives the protein CASSLTGWEQYF. Full variable domain (rest looked up from reference TRBV5-8 and TRBJ2-7): EAGVTQSPTHLIKTRGQQATLRCSPISGHTSVYWYQQALGLGLQFLLWYDEGEERNRGNFPPRFSGRQFPNYSSELNVNALELEDSALYLCASSLTGWEQYFGPGTRLTVT.

V usage is TRBV7-6 and J usage is TRBJ1-2; 7 bases match TRBD1. Unmatched junction bases numbered 7, after V lost 3 bases and J lost 9 bases. The CDR3 runs 13 residues. Germline lookup yields CDR1 SGHVS and CDR2 FNYEAQ. The CDR3 nucleotides read TGTGCCAGCAGCTTCCAAGGGGGCGATCGCTACACCTTC. It specifies CASSFQGGDRYTF.